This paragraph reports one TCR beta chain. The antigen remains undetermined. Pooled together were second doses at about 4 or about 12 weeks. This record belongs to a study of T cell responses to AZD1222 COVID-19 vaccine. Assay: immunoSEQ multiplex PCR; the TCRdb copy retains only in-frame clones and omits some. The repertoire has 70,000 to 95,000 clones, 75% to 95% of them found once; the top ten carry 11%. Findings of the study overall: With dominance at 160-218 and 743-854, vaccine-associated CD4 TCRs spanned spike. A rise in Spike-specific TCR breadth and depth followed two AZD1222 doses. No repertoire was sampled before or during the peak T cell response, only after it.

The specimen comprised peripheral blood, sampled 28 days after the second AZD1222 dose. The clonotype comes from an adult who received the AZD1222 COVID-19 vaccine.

As DNA, the CDR3 is TGTGCCAGCACACAGCTTTATGGCTACACCTTC. It specifies CASTQLYGYTF. The chain combines TRBV6-5 with TRBJ1-2, with no clear D. The V gene lost 7 bases and the J gene lost 5 bases, with 8 bases spanning the gap. Per the germline V gene, CDR1 is MNHEY and CDR2 is SVGAGI. This CDR3 region has 11 residues.